The T cell receptor (beta chain) under discussion was sequenced for a study of PD-L1 blockade in urothelial cancer (dated by TCRdb to the late 2010s). Broadly, across the study: Every patient began therapy around 2014 and was given atezolizumab 1,200 mg intravenously every 3 weeks. Twenty-five of 29 patients were males with bladder-origin urothelial cancer, and about 65% of the 29 reported a prior smoking history. An ECOG performance status of 0 or 1 was recorded for the patients, and 0 to 3 prior chemotherapy regimens had been received by the patients. Blood samples were analyzed at two time points: 3 weeks after treatment start (second dose) and 6 weeks after treatment start. Blood samples gave a median of about 150,000 T cells and under 85,000 unique TCRs, with a median clonality of roughly 0.081. Somatic, immune and clinical correlates of response to PD-L1 blockade with atezolizumab in urothelial cancer were the focus of an exploratory multi-omic analysis. Pretreatment tumor samples, along with matched peripheral blood collected serially before and after atezolizumab treatment, underwent TCR sequencing. Durable clinical benefit meant progression-free survival longer than 6 months, and TCR features were also tested against progression-free and overall survival. In the same patients, pretreatment tumors underwent whole exome sequencing and RNA sequencing in addition to TCR sequencing. Durable clinical benefit was achieved by nine patients and was not achieved by 20 patients. Pretreatment blood TCR-seq was available for fewer than 30 patients, at least one posttreatment blood collection was obtained for 25 or so patients, and tumor TCR-seq was available for 25 or so patients.

Comments on this clone: Its cognate antigen has yet to be identified. Qualities for individual bases were not recorded, and no much larger clone is one base off.

Paper-wide results and their limitations: Because of the small sample size (n ≈ 29) and the many exploratory analyses performed, the results are intended to be regarded as hypothesis-generating. A pretreatment peripheral blood TCR clonality below the median was linked to improved progression-free and overall survival. At 3 weeks after the start of treatment, tumor-associated TCR clones in peripheral blood had expanded more in patients with durable benefit (n ≈ 20, p = 0.022).

A total of around 30 patients with locally advanced or metastatic urothelial carcinoma, treated at Memorial Sloan Kettering on a trial protocol, made up the cohort. Peripheral blood mononuclear cells were collected pretreatment and during treatment, at between 1 and 8 total time points per patient. The Qiagen DNeasy Blood extraction kit was used to purify genomic DNA from total PBMCs and tumor samples. PBMCs were collected pretreatment and during treatment, and were isolated and stored as previously described. Synthetic TCR analog templates were spiked into each PCR so that absolute template abundance could be estimated from read counts. TCRbeta CDR3 regions were amplified from genomic DNA with bias-controlled V and J gene primers using the immunoSEQ assay. Sequencing of rearranged TCRbeta segments was performed at approximately 20X coverage. In the authors' own workflow: Clustering was used to correct sequencing errors, and CDR3s were annotated against IMGT so that V, D and J genes could be assigned. Downstream analyses used only productive TCRbeta rearrangements and left out out-of-frame or stop-codon sequences. Clonality was computed as one minus Shannon entropy normalized by the log of the number of unique productive sequences. Fisher's exact test with Benjamini-Hochberg correction, using a cutoff of adjusted p below 0.01, was how clones that differed between time points or between blood and tumor were identified. The source is immuneACCESS, and TCRdb retained only in-frame sequences with V and J called. Part of the clones is not carried over; for the studies checked, unresolved V genes explain less than half of this, and the remainder is unexplained. For V, J and clone size, that table is used; D and trimming come from the DNA. The sample profile shows over 65,000 clones; around 84% of them were found once. The top ten clonotypes cover 4.7% of the sample.

The CDR3 contains 14 residues, cysteine and phenylalanine counted. CDR3 DNA only is kept here, 42 bases in frame from base 1. CDR1 and CDR2, per the germline V gene, are MDHEN and SYDVKM. V sheds 6 bases and J sheds 2 bases, leaving 14 bases between their ends. The sequencing used PBMCs, collected around atezolizumab (anti-PD-L1) treatment. The chain employs TRBV28 and TRBJ2-7, and TRBD1 may be the D gene, going by 6 matching bases. The sequence was obtained from a man in his 70s with urothelial cancer. The DNA sequence is given as TGTGCCAGCAGCGTCTCGACAGGAGCCTACGAGCAGTACTTC. Its protein is CASSVSTGAYEQYF.